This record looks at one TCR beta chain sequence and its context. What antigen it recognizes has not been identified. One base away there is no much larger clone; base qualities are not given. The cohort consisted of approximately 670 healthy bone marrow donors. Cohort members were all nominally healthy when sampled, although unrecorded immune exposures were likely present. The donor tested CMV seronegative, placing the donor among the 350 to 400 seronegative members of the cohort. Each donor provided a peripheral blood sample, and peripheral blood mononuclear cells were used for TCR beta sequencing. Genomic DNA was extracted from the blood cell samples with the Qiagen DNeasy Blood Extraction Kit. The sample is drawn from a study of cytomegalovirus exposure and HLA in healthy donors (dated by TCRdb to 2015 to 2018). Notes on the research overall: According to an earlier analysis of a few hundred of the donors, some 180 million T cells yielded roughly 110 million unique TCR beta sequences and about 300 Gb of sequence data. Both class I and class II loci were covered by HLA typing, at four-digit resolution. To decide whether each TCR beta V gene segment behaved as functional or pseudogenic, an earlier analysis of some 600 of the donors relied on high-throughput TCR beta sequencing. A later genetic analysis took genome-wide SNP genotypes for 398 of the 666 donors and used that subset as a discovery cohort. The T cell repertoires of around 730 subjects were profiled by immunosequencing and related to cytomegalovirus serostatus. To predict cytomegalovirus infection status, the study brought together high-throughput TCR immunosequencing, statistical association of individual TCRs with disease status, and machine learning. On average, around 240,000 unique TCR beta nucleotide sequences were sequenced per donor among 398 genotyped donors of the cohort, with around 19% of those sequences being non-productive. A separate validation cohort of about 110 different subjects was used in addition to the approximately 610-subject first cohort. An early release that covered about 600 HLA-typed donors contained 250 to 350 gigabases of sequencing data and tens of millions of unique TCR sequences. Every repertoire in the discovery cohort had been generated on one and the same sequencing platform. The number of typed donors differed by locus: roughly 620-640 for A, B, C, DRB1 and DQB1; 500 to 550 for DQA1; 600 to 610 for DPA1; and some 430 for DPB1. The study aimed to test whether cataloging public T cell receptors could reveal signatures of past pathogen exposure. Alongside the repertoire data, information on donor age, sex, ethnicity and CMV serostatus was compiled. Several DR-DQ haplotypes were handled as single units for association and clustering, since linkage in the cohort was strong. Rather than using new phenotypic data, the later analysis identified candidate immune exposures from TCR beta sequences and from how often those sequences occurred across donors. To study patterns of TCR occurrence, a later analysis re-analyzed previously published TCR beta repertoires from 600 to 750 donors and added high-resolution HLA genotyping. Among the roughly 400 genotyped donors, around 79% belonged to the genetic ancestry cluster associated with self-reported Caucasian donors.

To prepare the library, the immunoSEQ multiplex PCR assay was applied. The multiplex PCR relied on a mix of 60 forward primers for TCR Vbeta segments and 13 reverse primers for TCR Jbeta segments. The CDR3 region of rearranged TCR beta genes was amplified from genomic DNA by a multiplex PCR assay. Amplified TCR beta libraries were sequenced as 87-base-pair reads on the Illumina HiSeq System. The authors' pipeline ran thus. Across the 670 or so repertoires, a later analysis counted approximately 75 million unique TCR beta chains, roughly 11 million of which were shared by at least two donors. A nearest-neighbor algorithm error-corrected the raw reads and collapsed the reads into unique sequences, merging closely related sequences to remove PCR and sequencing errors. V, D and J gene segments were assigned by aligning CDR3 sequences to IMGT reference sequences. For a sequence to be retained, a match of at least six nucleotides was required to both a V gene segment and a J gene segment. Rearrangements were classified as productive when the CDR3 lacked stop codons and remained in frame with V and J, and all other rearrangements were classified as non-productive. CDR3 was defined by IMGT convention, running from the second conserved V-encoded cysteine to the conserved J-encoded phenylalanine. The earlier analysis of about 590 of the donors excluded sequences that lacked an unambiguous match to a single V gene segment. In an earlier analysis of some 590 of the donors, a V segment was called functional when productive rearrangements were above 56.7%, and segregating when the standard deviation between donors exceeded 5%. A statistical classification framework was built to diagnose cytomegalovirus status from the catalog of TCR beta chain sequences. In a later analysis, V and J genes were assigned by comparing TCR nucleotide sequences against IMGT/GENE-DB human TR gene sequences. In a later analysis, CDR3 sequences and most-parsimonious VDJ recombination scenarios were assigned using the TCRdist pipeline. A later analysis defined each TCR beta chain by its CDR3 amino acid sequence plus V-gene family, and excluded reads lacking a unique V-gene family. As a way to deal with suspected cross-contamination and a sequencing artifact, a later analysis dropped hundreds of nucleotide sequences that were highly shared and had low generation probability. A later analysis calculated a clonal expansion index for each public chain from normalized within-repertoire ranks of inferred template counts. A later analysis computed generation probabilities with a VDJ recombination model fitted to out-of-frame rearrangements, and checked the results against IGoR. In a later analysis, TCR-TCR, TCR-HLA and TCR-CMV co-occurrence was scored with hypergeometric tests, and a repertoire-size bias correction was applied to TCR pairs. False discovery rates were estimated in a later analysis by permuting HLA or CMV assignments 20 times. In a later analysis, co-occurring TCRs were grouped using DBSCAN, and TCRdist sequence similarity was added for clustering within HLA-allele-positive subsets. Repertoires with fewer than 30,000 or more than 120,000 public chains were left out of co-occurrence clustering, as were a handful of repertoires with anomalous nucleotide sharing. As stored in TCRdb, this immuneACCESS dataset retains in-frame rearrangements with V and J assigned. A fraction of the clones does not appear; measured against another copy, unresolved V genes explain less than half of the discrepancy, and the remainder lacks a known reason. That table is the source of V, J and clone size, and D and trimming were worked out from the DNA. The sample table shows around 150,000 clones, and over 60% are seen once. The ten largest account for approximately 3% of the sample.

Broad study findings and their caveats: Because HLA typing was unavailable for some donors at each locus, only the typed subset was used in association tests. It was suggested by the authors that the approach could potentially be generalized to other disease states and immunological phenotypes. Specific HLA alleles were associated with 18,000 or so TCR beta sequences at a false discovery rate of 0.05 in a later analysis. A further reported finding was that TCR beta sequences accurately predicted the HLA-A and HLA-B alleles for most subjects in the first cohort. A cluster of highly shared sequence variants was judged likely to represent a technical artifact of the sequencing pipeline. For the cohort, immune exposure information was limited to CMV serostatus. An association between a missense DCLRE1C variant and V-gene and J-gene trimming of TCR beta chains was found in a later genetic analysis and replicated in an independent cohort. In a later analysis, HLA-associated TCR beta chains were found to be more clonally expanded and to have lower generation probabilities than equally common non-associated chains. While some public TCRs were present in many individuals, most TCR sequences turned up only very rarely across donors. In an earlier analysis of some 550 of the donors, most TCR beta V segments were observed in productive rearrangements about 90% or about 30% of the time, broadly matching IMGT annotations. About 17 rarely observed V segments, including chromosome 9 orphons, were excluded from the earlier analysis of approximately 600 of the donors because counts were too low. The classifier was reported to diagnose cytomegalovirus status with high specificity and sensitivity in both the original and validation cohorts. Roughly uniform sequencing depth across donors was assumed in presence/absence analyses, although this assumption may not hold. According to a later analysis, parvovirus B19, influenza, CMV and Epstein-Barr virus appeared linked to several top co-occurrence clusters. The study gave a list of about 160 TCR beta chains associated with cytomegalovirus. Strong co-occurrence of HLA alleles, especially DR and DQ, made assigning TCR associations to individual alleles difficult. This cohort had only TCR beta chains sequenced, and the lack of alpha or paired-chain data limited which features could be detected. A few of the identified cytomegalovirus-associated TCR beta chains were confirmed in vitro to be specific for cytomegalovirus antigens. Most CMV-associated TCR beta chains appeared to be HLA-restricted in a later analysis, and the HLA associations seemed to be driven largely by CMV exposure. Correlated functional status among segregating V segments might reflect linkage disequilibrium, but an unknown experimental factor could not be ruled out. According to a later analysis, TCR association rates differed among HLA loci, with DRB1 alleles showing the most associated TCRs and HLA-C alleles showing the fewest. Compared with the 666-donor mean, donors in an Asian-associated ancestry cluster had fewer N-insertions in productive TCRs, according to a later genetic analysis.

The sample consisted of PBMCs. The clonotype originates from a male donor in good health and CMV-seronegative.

The CDR3 sequence is CASSLGGTGGRDYGTEAFF. The base sequence is TGTGCCAGCAGCTTAGGGGGAACGGGAGGCAGGGATTACGGCACTGAAGCTTTCTTT. The rearrangement combines TRBV7-2 with TRBJ1-1, and TRBD1 may be the D gene, going by 5 matching bases. V is cut by 1 base and J by 4 bases, and the space between the germline ends is 25 bases. CDR1 SGHTA and CDR2 FQGNSA were looked up in the germline V gene. The CDR3 measures 19 amino acids from cysteine to phenylalanine. CDR3 DNA only is kept here, 57 bases in frame from base 1. Reference TRBV7-2 and TRBJ1-1 genes cover what lies past the CDR3, so the full variable domain is GAGVSQSPSNKVTEKGKDVELRCDPISGHTALYWYRQSLGQGLEFLIYFQGNSAPDKSGLPSDRFSAERTGGSVSTLTIQRTQQEDSAVYLCASSLGGTGGRDYGTEAFFGQGTRLTVV.